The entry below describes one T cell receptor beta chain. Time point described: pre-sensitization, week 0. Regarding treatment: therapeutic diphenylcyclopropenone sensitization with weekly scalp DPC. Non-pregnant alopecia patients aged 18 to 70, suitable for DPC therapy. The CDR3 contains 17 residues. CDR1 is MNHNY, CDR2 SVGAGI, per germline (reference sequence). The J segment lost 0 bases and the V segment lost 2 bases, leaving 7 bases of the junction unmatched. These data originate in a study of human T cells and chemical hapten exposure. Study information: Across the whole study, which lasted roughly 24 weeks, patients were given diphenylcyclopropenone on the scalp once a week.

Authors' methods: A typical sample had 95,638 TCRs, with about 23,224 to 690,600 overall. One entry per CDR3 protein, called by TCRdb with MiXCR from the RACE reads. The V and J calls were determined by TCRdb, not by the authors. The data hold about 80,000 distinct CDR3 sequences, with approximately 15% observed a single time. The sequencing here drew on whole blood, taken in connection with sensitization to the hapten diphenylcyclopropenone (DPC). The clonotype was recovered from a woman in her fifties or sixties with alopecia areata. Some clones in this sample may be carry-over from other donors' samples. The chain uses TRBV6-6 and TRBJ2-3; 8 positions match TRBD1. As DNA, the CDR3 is TGTGCCAGCAGTTACCCGGGGCAGGGGGCTAGCACAGATACGCAGTATTTT. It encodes CASSYPGQGASTDTQYF.